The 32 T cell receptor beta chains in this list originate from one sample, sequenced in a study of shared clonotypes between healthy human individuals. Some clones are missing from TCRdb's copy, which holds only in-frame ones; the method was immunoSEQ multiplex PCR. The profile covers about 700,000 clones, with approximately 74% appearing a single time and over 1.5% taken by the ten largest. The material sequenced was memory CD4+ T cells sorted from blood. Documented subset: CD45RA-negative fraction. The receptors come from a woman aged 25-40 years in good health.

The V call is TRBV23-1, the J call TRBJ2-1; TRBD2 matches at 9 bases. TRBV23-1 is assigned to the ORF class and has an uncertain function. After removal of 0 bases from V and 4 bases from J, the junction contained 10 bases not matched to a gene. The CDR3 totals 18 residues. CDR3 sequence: CASSQSPTGTSIYNEQFF. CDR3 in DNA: TGCGCCAGCAGTCAATCGCCGACGGGGACTAGCATTTACAATGAGCAGTTCTTC.

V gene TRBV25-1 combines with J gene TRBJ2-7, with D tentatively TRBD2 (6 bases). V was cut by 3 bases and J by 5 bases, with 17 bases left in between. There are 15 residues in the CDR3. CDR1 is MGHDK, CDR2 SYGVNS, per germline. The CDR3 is CASSDMGLASDEQYF. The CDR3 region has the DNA TGTGCCAGCAGTGACATGGGGCTAGCGAGCGACGAGCAGTACTTC.

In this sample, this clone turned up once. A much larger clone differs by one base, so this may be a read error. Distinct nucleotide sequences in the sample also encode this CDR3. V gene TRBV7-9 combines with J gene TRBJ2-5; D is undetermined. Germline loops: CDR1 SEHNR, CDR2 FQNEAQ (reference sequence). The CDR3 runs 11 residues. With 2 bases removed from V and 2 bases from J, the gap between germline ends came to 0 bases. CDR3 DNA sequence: TGTGCCAGCAGCTTACAAGAGACCCAGTACTTC. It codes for CASSLQETQYF. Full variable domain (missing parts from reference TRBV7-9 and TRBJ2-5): DTGVSQNPRHKITKRGQNVTFRCDPISEHNRLYWYRQTLGQGPEFLTYFQNEAQLEKSRLLSDRFSAERPKGSFSTLEIQRTEQGDSAMYLCASSLQETQYFGPGTRLLVL.

CDR3: CASSSQALNTEAFF. The CDR3 bases are TGCGCCAGCAGCTCCCAGGCGCTGAACACTGAAGCTTTCTTT. The V call is TRBV5-1, the J call TRBJ1-1; D not certain. Trimming removed 3 bases at V and 0 bases at J, with 9 bases between. This CDR3 has 14 amino acids. Germline values: CDR1 SGHRS, CDR2 YFSETQ. The full variable domain, with the rest looked up from reference TRBV5-1 and TRBJ1-1, is KAGVTQTPRYLIKTRGQQVTLSCSPISGHRSVSWYQQTPGQGLQFLFEYFSETQRNKGNFPGRFSGRQFSNSRSEMNVSTLELGDSALYLCASSSQALNTEAFFGQGTRLTVV.

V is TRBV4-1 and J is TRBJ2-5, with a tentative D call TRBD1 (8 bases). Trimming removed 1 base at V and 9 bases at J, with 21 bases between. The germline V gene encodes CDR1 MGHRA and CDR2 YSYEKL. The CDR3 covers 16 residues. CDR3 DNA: TGCGCCAGCAGCCAAGGACAGGGGCCTCCGGGGAGGGCCCAGTACTTC. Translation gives CASSQGQGPPGRAQYF.

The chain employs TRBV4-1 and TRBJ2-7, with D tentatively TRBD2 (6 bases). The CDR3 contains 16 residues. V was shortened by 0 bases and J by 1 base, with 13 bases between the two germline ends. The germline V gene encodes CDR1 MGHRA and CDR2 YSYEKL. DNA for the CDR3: TGCGCCAGCAGCCAAGATTCCGATCTAGCGTCCTACGAGCAGTACTTC. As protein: CASSQDSDLASYEQYF.

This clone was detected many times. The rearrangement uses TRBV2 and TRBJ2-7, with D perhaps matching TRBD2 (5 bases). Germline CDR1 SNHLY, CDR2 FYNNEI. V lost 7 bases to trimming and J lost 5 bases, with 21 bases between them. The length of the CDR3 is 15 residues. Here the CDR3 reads CASKRRARAANEQYF. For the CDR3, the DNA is TGTGCCAGCAAAAGAAGGGCGAGGGCAGCGAACGAGCAGTACTTC.

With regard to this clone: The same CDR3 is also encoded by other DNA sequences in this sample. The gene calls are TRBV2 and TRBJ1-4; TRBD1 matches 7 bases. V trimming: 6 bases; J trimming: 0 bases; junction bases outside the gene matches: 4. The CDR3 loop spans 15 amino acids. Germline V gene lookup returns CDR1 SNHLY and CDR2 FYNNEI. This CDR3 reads CASRGQPATNEKLFF. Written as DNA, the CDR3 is TGTGCCAGCAGGGGACAGCCCGCAACTAATGAAAAACTGTTTTTT.

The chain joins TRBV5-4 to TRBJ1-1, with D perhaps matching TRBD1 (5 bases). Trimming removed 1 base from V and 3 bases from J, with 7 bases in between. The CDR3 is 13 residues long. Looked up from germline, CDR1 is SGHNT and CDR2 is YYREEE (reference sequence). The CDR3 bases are TGTGCCAGCAGCTTGTGGGGGGACACTGAAGCTTTCTTT. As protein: CASSLWGDTEAFF.

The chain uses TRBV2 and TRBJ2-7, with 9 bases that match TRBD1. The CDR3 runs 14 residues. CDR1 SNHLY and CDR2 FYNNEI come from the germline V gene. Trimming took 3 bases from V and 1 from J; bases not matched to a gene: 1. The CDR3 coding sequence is TGTGCCAGCAGTGAGGACAGGGGATCCTACGAGCAGTACTTC. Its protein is CASSEDRGSYEQYF.

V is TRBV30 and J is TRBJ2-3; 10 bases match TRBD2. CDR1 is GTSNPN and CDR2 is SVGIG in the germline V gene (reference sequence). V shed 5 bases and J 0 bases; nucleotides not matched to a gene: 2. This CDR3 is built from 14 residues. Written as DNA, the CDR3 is TGTGCCTGGCGACTAGCGGGTAGCACAGATACGCAGTATTTT. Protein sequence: CAWRLAGSTDTQYF.

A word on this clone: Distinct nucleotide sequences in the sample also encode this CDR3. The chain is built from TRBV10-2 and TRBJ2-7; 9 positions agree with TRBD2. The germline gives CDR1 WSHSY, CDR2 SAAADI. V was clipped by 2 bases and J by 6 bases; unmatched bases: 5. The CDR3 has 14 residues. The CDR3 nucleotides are TGCGCCAGCAGTGAGGCGGCGGGAGGGCTCGAGCAGTACTTC. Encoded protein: CASSEAAGGLEQYF.

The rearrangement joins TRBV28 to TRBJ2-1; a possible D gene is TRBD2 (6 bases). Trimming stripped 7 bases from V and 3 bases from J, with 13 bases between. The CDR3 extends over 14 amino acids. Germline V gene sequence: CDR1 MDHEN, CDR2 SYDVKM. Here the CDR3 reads CASMVGGNYNEQFF. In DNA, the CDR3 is TGTGCCAGCATGGTGGGAGGAAACTACAATGAGCAGTTCTTC.

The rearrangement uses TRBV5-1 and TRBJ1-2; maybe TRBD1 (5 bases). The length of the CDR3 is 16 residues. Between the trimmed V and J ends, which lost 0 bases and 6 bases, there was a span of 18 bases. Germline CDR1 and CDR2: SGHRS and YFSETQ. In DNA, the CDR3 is TGCGCCAGCAGCTTGGGAGGGGCCTCAAATTACCATGGCTACACCTTC. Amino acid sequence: CASSLGGASNYHGYTF. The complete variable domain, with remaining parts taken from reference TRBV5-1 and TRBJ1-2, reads KAGVTQTPRYLIKTRGQQVTLSCSPISGHRSVSWYQQTPGQGLQFLFEYFSETQRNKGNFPGRFSGRQFSNSRSEMNVSTLELGDSALYLCASSLGGASNYHGYTFGSGTRLTVV.

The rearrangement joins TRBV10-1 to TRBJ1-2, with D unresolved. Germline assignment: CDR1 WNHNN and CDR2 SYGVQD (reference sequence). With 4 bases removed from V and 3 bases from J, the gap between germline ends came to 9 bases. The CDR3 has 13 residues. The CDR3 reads CASSVSLYYGYTF. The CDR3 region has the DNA TGCGCCAGCAGTGTTAGCCTTTACTATGGCTACACCTTC.

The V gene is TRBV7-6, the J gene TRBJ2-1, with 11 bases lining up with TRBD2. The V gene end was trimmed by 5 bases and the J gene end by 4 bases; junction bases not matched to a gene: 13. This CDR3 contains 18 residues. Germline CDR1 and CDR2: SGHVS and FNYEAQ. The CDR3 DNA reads TGTGCCAGCAGCGGACTAGCGGGTAGCTACCGGAGATACAATGAGCAGTTCTTC. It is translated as CASSGLAGSYRRYNEQFF.

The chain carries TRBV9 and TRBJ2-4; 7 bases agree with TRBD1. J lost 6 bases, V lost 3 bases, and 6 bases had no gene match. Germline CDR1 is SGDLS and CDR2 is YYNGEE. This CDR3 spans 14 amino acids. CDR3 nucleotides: TGTGCCAGCAGCGAGACAGGGTATGGAAACATTCAGTACTTC. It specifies CASSETGYGNIQYF.

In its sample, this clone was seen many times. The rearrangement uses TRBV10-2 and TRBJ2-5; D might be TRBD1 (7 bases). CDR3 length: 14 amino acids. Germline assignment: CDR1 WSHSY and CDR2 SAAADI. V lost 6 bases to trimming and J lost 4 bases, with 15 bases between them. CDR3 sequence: CASSAQGGGETQYF. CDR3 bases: TGCGCCAGCAGCGCTCAGGGGGGCGGAGAGACCCAGTACTTC.

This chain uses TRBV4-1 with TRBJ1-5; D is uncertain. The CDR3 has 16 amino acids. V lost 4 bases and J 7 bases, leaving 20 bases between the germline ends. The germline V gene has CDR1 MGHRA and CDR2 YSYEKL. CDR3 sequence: CASSPSETQSYQPQHF. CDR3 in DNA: TGCGCCAGCAGCCCGTCCGAGACCCAGTCGTACCAGCCCCAGCATTTT.

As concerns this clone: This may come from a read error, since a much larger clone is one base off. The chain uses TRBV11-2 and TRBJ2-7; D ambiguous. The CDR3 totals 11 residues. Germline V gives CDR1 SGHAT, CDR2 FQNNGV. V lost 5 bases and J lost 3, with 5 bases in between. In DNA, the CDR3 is TGTGCCAGCAGCCAAGACTACGAGCAGTACTTC. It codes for CASSQDYEQYF.

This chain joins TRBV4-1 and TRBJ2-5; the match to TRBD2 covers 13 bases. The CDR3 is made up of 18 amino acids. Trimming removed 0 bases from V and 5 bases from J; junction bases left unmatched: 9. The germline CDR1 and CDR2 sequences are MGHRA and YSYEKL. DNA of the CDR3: TGCGCCAGCAGCCAAGACCGCACTAGCGGGAGGGGCGTGGAGACCCAGTACTTC. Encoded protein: CASSQDRTSGRGVETQYF.

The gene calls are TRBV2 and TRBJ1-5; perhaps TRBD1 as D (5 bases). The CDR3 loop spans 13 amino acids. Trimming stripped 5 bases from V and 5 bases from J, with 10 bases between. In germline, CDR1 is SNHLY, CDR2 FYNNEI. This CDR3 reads CASSRQGDQPQHF. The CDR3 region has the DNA TGTGCCAGCAGTCGGCAGGGAGATCAGCCCCAGCATTTT.

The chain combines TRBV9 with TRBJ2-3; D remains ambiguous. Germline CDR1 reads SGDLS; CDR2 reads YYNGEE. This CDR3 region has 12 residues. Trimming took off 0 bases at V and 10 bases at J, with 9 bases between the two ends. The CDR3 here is CASSVASFPQYF. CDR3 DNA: TGTGCCAGCAGCGTAGCCTCCTTCCCGCAGTATTTT. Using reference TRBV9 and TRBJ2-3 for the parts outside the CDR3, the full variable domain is DSGVTQTPKHLITATGQRVTLRCSPRSGDLSVYWYQQSLDQGLQFLIQYYNGEERAKGNILERFSAQQFPDLHSELNLSSLELGDSALYFCASSVASFPQYFGPGTRLTVL.

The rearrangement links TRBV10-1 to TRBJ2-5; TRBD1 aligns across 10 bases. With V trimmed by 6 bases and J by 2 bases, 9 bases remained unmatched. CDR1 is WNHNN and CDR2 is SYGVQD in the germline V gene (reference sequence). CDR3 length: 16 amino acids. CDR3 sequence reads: CASSPTRGQGQETQYF. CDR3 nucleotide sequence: TGCGCCAGCAGCCCAACTCGGGGACAGGGGCAAGAGACCCAGTACTTC.

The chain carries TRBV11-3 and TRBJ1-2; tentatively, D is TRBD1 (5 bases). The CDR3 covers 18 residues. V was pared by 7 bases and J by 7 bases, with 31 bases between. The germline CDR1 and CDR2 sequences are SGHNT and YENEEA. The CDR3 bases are TGTGCCAGCACCCCACCGAACCGGGGCCCCCGGGCTCGTTGTGGCTACACCTTC. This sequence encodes CASTPPNRGPRARCGYTF.

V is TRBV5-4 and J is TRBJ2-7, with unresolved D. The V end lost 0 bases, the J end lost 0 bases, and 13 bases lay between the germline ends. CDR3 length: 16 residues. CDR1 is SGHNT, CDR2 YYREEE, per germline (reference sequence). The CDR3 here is CASSLDPDPSSYEQYF. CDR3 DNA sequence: TGTGCCAGCAGCTTGGACCCGGATCCGAGCTCCTACGAGCAGTACTTC.

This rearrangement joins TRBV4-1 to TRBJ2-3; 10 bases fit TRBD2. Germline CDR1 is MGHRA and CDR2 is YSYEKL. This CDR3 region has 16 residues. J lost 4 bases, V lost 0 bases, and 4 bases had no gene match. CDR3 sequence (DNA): TGCGCCAGCAGCCAAGATATAGCGGGAGGAGCAGATACGCAGTATTTT. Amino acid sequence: CASSQDIAGGADTQYF.

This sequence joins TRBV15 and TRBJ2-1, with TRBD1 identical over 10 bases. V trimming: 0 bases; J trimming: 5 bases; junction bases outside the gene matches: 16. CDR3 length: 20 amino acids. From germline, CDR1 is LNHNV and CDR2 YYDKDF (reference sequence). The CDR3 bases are TGTGCCACCAGCAGAGATTTTGGAACTTCCGGGACAGGGGTCAACAATGAGCAGTTCTTC. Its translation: CATSRDFGTSGTGVNNEQFF.

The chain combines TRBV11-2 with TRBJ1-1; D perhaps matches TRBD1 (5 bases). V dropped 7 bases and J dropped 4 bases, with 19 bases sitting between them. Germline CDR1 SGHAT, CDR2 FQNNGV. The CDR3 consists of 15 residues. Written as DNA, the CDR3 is TGTGCCAGCAACCACAAACGGGGGGTAAGCACTGAAGCTTTCTTT. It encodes CASNHKRGVSTEAFF.

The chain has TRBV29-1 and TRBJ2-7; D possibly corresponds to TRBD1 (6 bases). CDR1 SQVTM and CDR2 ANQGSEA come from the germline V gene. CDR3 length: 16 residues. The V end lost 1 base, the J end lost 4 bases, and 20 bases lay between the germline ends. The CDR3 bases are TGCAGCGTTGAAGGCAGGGGAAGTACTGGTACGTACGAGCAGTACTTC. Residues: CSVEGRGSTGTYEQYF.

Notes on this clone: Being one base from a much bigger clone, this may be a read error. The CDR3 region is CASSQYNEQFF. CDR3 bases: TGTGCCAGCAGTCAATACAATGAGCAGTTCTTC. This chain joins TRBV6-5 and TRBJ2-1; no firm D call. The CDR3 is 11 amino acids. Germline V lookup: CDR1 MNHEY, CDR2 SVGAGI. Trimming removed 5 bases at V and 4 bases at J, with 3 bases between.

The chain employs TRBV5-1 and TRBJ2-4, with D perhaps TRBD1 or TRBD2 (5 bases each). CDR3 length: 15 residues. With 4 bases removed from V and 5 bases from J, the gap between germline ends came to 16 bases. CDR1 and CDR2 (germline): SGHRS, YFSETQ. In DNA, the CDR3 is TGCGCCAGCAGCCCCTCGTGGGGGAATCAAAACATTCAGTACTTC. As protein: CASSPSWGNQNIQYF.